The rows below give T cell receptor beta chains drawn from one sample of a study of T cells after posttransplantation cyclophosphamide. Some clones are missing from TCRdb's copy, which holds only in-frame ones; the method was immunoSEQ multiplex PCR. The data show fewer than 40,000 clones, with none appearing a single time. The sequenced sample was PBMCs. The source is a woman in her forties or fifties in good health and a related stem cell transplant donor. The CDR3 runs from the conserved cysteine through the conserved F or W. Each record gives: V gene, D gene, J gene, CDR3 protein. D genes are given only for firm matches.

V gene: TRBV5-1; D gene: -; J gene: TRBJ1-1; CDR3 protein: CASSLGVNTEAFF
V gene: TRBV27; D gene: TRBD2; J gene: TRBJ2-2; CDR3 protein: CASSLSGRGTGELFF
V gene: TRBV2; D gene: TRBD2; J gene: TRBJ2-3; CDR3 protein: CASTPRLAGEPDTQYF
V gene: TRBV27; D gene: -; J gene: TRBJ2-7; CDR3 protein: CASSLRAVGYEQYF
V gene: TRBV7-3; D gene: TRBD1; J gene: TRBJ1-1; CDR3 protein: CASCLGQGGSTEAFF
V gene: TRBV24-1; D gene: TRBD1; J gene: TRBJ1-2; CDR3 protein: CATSETGRRYTF
V gene: TRBV9; D gene: -; J gene: TRBJ2-3; CDR3 protein: CASSFSSTDTQYF
V gene: TRBV7-2; D gene: TRBD1; J gene: TRBJ1-2; CDR3 protein: CASTSGDRGGYTF
V gene: TRBV19; D gene: -; J gene: TRBJ1-3; CDR3 protein: CASSTTAAGSTSGNTIYF
V gene: TRBV9; D gene: TRBD1; J gene: TRBJ2-3; CDR3 protein: CASSVRGSRGTDTQYF
V gene: TRBV7-3; D gene: -; J gene: TRBJ1-1; CDR3 protein: CASSLGVRGATEAFF
V gene: TRBV30; D gene: TRBD2; J gene: TRBJ2-5; CDR3 protein: CAWSTTGLAGGAQETQYF
V gene: TRBV5-1; D gene: -; J gene: TRBJ2-1; CDR3 protein: CASSLGGLAESGNEQFF
V gene: TRBV19; D gene: TRBD2; J gene: TRBJ2-7; CDR3 protein: CASSTRTSSRGEQYF
V gene: TRBV2; D gene: TRBD1; J gene: TRBJ2-2; CDR3 protein: CASRGQGGRTGELFF
V gene: TRBV19; D gene: -; J gene: TRBJ1-3; CDR3 protein: CASSNRQAAGNTIYF
V gene: TRBV5-6; D gene: -; J gene: TRBJ2-3; CDR3 protein: CASSLMGIVSTDTQYF
V gene: TRBV27; D gene: -; J gene: TRBJ2-7; CDR3 protein: CASSSSLAYEQYF
V gene: TRBV27; D gene: TRBD1; J gene: TRBJ2-1; CDR3 protein: CASSGTPGQGARDEQFF
V gene: TRBV7-3; D gene: TRBD1; J gene: TRBJ2-7; CDR3 protein: CASSYAGTGAYEQYF
V gene: TRBV10-1; D gene: TRBD2; J gene: TRBJ2-3; CDR3 protein: CASSEWHGSGGTDTQYF
V gene: TRBV5-1; D gene: TRBD1; J gene: TRBJ1-6; CDR3 protein: CASSLEGQAYNSPLHF
V gene: TRBV9; D gene: TRBD1; J gene: TRBJ1-3; CDR3 protein: CASSAQGTVSGNTIYF
V gene: TRBV2; D gene: -; J gene: TRBJ2-5; CDR3 protein: CASSPAIQETQYF
V gene: TRBV7-2; D gene: TRBD2; J gene: TRBJ2-7; CDR3 protein: CASSYGGVEQYF
V gene: TRBV4-3; D gene: -; J gene: TRBJ2-3; CDR3 protein: CASSQDTGDTQYF
V gene: TRBV10-3; D gene: -; J gene: TRBJ2-7; CDR3 protein: CAISETRHEQYF
V gene: TRBV9; D gene: -; J gene: TRBJ2-5; CDR3 protein: CASSVSPQGETQYF
V gene: TRBV2; D gene: TRBD1; J gene: TRBJ2-2; CDR3 protein: CASRRTGVTGELFF
V gene: TRBV7-9; D gene: TRBD2; J gene: TRBJ2-1; CDR3 protein: CASGFLAGVSDEQFF
V gene: TRBV29-1; D gene: TRBD1; J gene: TRBJ2-1; CDR3 protein: CSVSGTARSRYNEQFF
V gene: TRBV30; D gene: -; J gene: TRBJ2-7; CDR3 protein: CAWSVTGEEQYF
V gene: TRBV5-1; D gene: TRBD1; J gene: TRBJ2-3; CDR3 protein: CASSLGQGSDTQYF
V gene: TRBV23-1; D gene: TRBD2; J gene: TRBJ2-7; CDR3 protein: CASSQLAGGNYEQYF
V gene: TRBV7-9; D gene: -; J gene: TRBJ2-3; CDR3 protein: CASSLGRSTARSTDTQYF
V gene: TRBV5-4; D gene: TRBD1; J gene: TRBJ2-7; CDR3 protein: CASSLVVRDRGREQYF
V gene: TRBV19; D gene: -; J gene: TRBJ1-1; CDR3 protein: CASSTRMNTEAFF
V gene: TRBV27; D gene: TRBD1; J gene: TRBJ2-7; CDR3 protein: CASCCLTPGGGYEQYF
V gene: TRBV6-5; D gene: -; J gene: TRBJ1-6; CDR3 protein: CASSTRAGALHF
V gene: TRBV6-1; D gene: TRBD1; J gene: TRBJ1-4; CDR3 protein: CASRGQGYEKLFF
V gene: TRBV28; D gene: -; J gene: TRBJ1-2; CDR3 protein: CASSQNTDTYGYTF
V gene: TRBV6-5; D gene: TRBD1; J gene: TRBJ2-5; CDR3 protein: CATARTGAQETQYF
V gene: TRBV30; D gene: -; J gene: TRBJ2-3; CDR3 protein: CAWSFVDTQYF
V gene: TRBV19; D gene: -; J gene: TRBJ1-5; CDR3 protein: CASNGRRGVNQPQHF
V gene: TRBV19; D gene: -; J gene: TRBJ2-7; CDR3 protein: CASSIGTEYEQYF
V gene: TRBV6-6; D gene: -; J gene: TRBJ1-5; CDR3 protein: CASSYSQGGGNQPQHF
V gene: TRBV27; D gene: TRBD1; J gene: TRBJ1-1; CDR3 protein: CASSLGWDREAFF
V gene: TRBV25-1; D gene: TRBD1; J gene: TRBJ1-2; CDR3 protein: CASSQIGQGANYGYTF
V gene: TRBV12-3/TRBV12-4; D gene: TRBD1; J gene: TRBJ1-1; CDR3 protein: CASSLAWTGVAAFF
V gene: TRBV5-1; D gene: -; J gene: TRBJ1-2; CDR3 protein: CASSSGQFLANYGYTF
V gene: TRBV7-6; D gene: -; J gene: TRBJ2-7; CDR3 protein: CASSLAGLTYEQYF
V gene: TRBV7-9; D gene: TRBD1; J gene: TRBJ2-7; CDR3 protein: CASSLSGQGPYEQYF
V gene: TRBV6-5; D gene: -; J gene: TRBJ1-2; CDR3 protein: CASRHDIAYGYTF
V gene: TRBV4-1; D gene: TRBD1; J gene: TRBJ1-5; CDR3 protein: CASSQVRGQGQPQHF
V gene: TRBV2; D gene: -; J gene: TRBJ2-7; CDR3 protein: CASSEMGRLPYEQYF
V gene: TRBV6-1; D gene: -; J gene: TRBJ2-2; CDR3 protein: CASTPTSKTGELFF
V gene: TRBV6-5; D gene: -; J gene: TRBJ2-3; CDR3 protein: CASSYSNRGTDTQYF
V gene: TRBV15; D gene: -; J gene: TRBJ2-7; CDR3 protein: CATSRDRGNYEQYF